This T cell receptor (beta chain) was recorded in a study of blood T cell repertoires in COVID-19. Turning to the study itself: There were acute and convalescent COVID-19 samples, and they came from the United States, Italy and Spain. Nucleic acid was either cDNA or gDNA, and it came from T cells, B-cell-depleted T cells, or PBMCs.

Trimming shortened V by 1 base and J by 4 bases, and 10 bases separated the two germline ends. The germline V gene encodes CDR1 LNHDA and CDR2 SQIVND (reference sequence). The CDR3 runs to 15 residues. Some clones are missing from TCRdb's copy, which holds only in-frame ones; the method was immunoSEQ multiplex PCR. Among 300,000 to 350,000 clones listed, around four fifths were seen once. The sample was peripheral blood. The sequence was collected from a man between 25 and 39 years old with active or convalescent COVID-19. This chain uses TRBV19 with TRBJ2-2; no clear D. DNA of the CDR3: TGTGCCAGTAGTATAGCTACTCCCATCACCGGGGAGCTGTTTTTT. This translates into CASSIATPITGELFF.